This T cell receptor beta chain was identified during a study of vaccination effects on CD4 cells after COVID-19. CDR3 length equals 16 residues. CDR1 is SGHVS, CDR2 FQNEAQ, per germline. V was shortened by 1 base and J by 2 bases, with 11 bases between the two germline ends. Before any sequencing was done, the ViraFEST assay used viral peptide pools to expand antigen-specific CD4+ T cells. Culture proceeded for more than 8 days, and CD4+ T cells were then isolated. Recipients of the vaccine had no prior SARS-CoV-2 infection and negative nucleocapsid antibodies. Cultures used a few million PBMC per well, about 10 IU/ml IL-2 and around 9.8 ug/ml peptides. Half of the medium was exchanged for IL-2 medium on both days 3 and 7. Produced via immunoSEQ multiplex PCR; TCRdb's table is partial and in-frame only. The sample contains around 63,000 clones, 75% of which appear only once. Regarding this clone: Its specificity is unknown.

This receptor was obtained from a human donor who received a COVID-19 vaccine. Material: CD4+ T cells from PBMCs cultured with HCoV-OC43 spike peptides, obtained before COVID-19 vaccination. Subset meaning: HCoV-OC43 spike overlapping peptide pool stimulation. This rearrangement joins TRBV7-8 to TRBJ2-2, with D tentatively TRBD1 (5 bases). The CDR3 sequence: CASSLEAGYNTGELFF. The CDR3 bases are TGTGCCAGCAGCTTAGAGGCAGGGTATAACACCGGGGAGCTGTTTTTT.